Listed here are 31 T cell receptor beta chains from one sample, sequenced in a study of blood T cells in healthy people across ages. It was with a sample-barcoded 5' primer and a J-beta primer mix that a second PCR of roughly 7 to 12 cycles was run. TCRdb recomputed calls from the 5' RACE reads with MiXCR, one row per CDR3 protein. The repertoire includes approximately 1.5 million distinct CDR3 sequences, 35% to 45% of them detected once, and about 4% sits in the top ten. The sample comprised blood. Receptors were obtained from a woman aged 18-35 years in good health.

This rearrangement joins TRBV20-1 to TRBJ2-7, with 7 nucleotides matching TRBD2. The CDR3 extends over 16 amino acids. Germline values: CDR1 DFQATT, CDR2 SNEGSKA (reference sequence). Trimming cost V 3 bases and J 7 bases; bases outside gene matches: 18. CDR3 coding DNA: TGCAGTGCTAGGGTACTTGGCGGGAGTTGGTACAATGAGCAGTACTTC. Its translation is CSARVLGGSWYNEQYF.

This clonotype was recorded a few times. The J gene is TRBJ2-1, the V gene TRBV20-1; TRBD2 matches at 8 bases. V dropped 6 bases and J dropped 2; count of bases not matched to a gene: 6. This CDR3 comprises 14 residues. Germline loops: CDR1 DFQATT, CDR2 SNEGSKA (reference sequence). Written as DNA, the CDR3 is TGCAGTGCCATAAGCGGGAGTGCCTACAATGAGCAGTTCTTC. Residues: CSAISGSAYNEQFF.

V gene TRBV4-3 combines with J gene TRBJ2-4; possibly TRBD2 for D (6 bases). The CDR3 extends over 17 amino acids. Trimming took 1 base from V and 3 from J, leaving 16 bases between them. The germline V gene encodes CDR1 LGHNA and CDR2 YSLEER. The DNA of the CDR3 is TGCGCCAGCAGCCAAGGTTATATTGGGGGGAACAAAAACATTCAGTACTTC. This encodes CASSQGYIGGNKNIQYF.

This clonotype was seen a few times. The J gene is TRBJ1-6, the V gene TRBV20-1; D is possibly TRBD1 (6 bases). The V and J ends lost 1 base and 5 bases respectively, with 12 bases between them. The CDR3 is 15 residues long. Germline V lookup: CDR1 DFQATT, CDR2 SNEGSKA (reference sequence). CDR3 region: CSARGTPGDNSPLHF. The CDR3 nucleotides are TGCAGTGCTAGAGGAACGCCAGGGGATAATTCACCCCTCCACTTT.

The chain recombines TRBV20-1 with TRBJ2-5, with D perhaps matching TRBD1 or TRBD2 (5 bases each). The CDR3 extends over 12 amino acids. Per the germline V gene, CDR1 is DFQATT and CDR2 is SNEGSKA (reference sequence). V was clipped by 6 bases and J by 5 bases, with 13 bases between them. CDR3 sequence (DNA): TGCAGTGCACCGGGACCTTGGGAGACCCAGTACTTC. Its translation is CSAPGPWETQYF.

As concerns this clonotype: The junction does not match germline at one end; this may be a read error. This chain joins TRBV14 and TRBJ2-6; weak D call: TRBD1 (5 bases). Germline V gene data show CDR1 as SGHDN and CDR2 as FVKESK. The CDR3 covers 13 residues. As DNA, the CDR3 is TGTGCCAGCACCCCACCTGGGGCCGACGTCCTGACTTTC. Residues: CASTPPGADVLTF.

This clonotype turned up a few times. This chain joins TRBV20-1 and TRBJ2-3; D remains unclear. The CDR3 runs 11 residues. V was trimmed by 1 base and J by 4 bases, leaving 3 bases between them. From germline, CDR1 is DFQATT and CDR2 SNEGSKA (reference sequence). CDR3 bases: TGCAGTGCTAGAGGGCCAGATACGCAGTATTTT. Amino acid sequence: CSARGPDTQYF.

V and J are TRBV7-3 and TRBJ2-1, with 9 bases aligning to TRBD1. The V gene's germline CDR1 is SGHTA and CDR2 FQGTGA. The CDR3 loop spans 15 amino acids. Losses at the gene ends were 5 bases for V and 6 bases for J; bases not matched to a gene: 8. The CDR3 here is CASSLDRGRANEQFF. The DNA for the CDR3 is TGTGCCAGCAGCCTGGACAGGGGCAGGGCCAATGAGCAGTTCTTC.

J is TRBJ2-2 and V is TRBV12-3 or TRBV12-4, with D possibly matching TRBD1 (6 bases). V lost 3 bases to trimming and J lost 7 bases, with 9 bases between them. CDR3 length: 13 residues. Here the CDR3 reads CASSFHRDGELFF. Written as DNA, the CDR3 is TGTGCCAGCAGTTTTCACAGGGACGGGGAGCTGTTTTTT.

The rearrangement links TRBV5-1 to TRBJ1-5, with D possibly matching TRBD1 (6 bases). The CDR3 consists of 14 residues. The V gene's germline CDR1 is SGHRS and CDR2 YFSETQ. V shed 1 base and J shed 5 bases, with 10 bases lying between them. DNA for the CDR3: TGCGCCAGCAGCTTGCAGCCAGGGGATCAGCCCCAGCATTTT. Translating it yields CASSLQPGDQPQHF.

This chain links TRBV12-3 or TRBV12-4 with TRBJ2-7, with D hard to call. CDR3 length equals 14 residues. V dropped 2 bases and J dropped 0 bases, with 8 bases sitting between them. The CDR3 nucleotides read TGTGCCAGCAGTTTAAAGACGGCCTCCTACGAGCAGTACTTC. It yields the protein CASSLKTASYEQYF.

The chain joins TRBV6-1 to TRBJ2-1; a weak D match, TRBD2 (5 bases). Germline V lookup: CDR1 MNHNS, CDR2 SASEGT. The length of the CDR3 is 14 residues. V was pared by 4 bases and J by 9 bases, with 16 bases between. CDR3 DNA sequence: TGTGCCAGCAGTGTGCAAGCTAGCCGTGGTGAGCAGTTCTTC. It specifies CASSVQASRGEQFF.

This clonotype has a handful of counts. The chain recombines TRBV6-5 with TRBJ1-5; D perhaps matches TRBD1 (6 bases). The germline V gene encodes CDR1 MNHEY and CDR2 SVGAGI. The CDR3 has 15 residues. Deletions cut 6 bases from V and 6 bases from J, with 18 bases between. CDR3 sequence reads: CASSLTGVEGQPQHF. Here the CDR3 DNA reads TGTGCCAGCAGCTTGACAGGTGTTGAGGGTCAGCCCCAGCATTTT.

A few counts support this clonotype. This chain joins TRBV25-1 and TRBJ1-1; 8 nucleotides agree with TRBD1. The CDR3 covers 15 residues. The junction had 6 bases not matched to a gene; V was cut back by 6 bases and J by 0 bases. CDR1 is MGHDK, CDR2 SYGVNS, per germline. The CDR3 spells CASSPAGGLNTEAFF. In DNA, the CDR3 is TGTGCCAGCAGCCCAGCAGGGGGCTTGAACACTGAAGCTTTCTTT.

V gene TRBV29-1 combines with J gene TRBJ1-2, with 8 bases identical to TRBD1. This CDR3 has 13 amino acids. Germline CDR1 SQVTM, CDR2 ANQGSEA. With V trimmed by 6 bases and J by 7 bases, 10 bases remained unmatched. CDR3 in DNA: TGCAGCGTCGACCTCAGGACAGGGAGTGGCTACACCTTC. Its translation: CSVDLRTGSGYTF.

This clonotype was counted a few times. The J gene is TRBJ2-5, the V gene TRBV4-3, with TRBD2 matching 12 bases. V dropped 3 bases and J dropped 0; count of bases not matched to a gene: 5. Germline V gene sequence: CDR1 LGHNA, CDR2 YSLEER. This CDR3 has 17 residues. CDR3 DNA sequence: TGCGCCAGCAGCCACTACACTAGCGGGGGGCACCAAGAGACCCAGTACTTC. This encodes CASSHYTSGGHQETQYF.

The chain carries TRBV20-1 and TRBJ1-2; D is unresolved. CDR1 and CDR2 (germline): DFQATT, SNEGSKA (reference sequence). CDR3 size: 14 residues. Trimming stripped 1 base from V and 4 bases from J, with 13 bases between. The CDR3 nucleotides read TGCAGTGCTAGAGTCCCCGGAGGTACCTATGGCTACACCTTC. Protein sequence: CSARVPGGTYGYTF.

The chain links TRBV4-3 to TRBJ2-7; 9 bases fit TRBD2. The CDR3 contains 16 residues. Germline CDR1 and CDR2: LGHNA and YSLEER. V lost 0 bases, J lost 2 bases, and 5 bases stayed unmatched. For the CDR3, the DNA is TGCGCCAGCAGCCAAGAACGACTAGCGGAGACCTACGAGCAGTACTTC. Amino acid sequence: CASSQERLAETYEQYF.

In this sample, this clonotype turned up a few times. The chain is built from TRBV10-3 and TRBJ1-6; D is undetermined. Germline V lookup: CDR1 ENHRY, CDR2 SYGVKD. This CDR3 contains 17 residues. With 4 bases removed from V and 4 bases from J, the gap between germline ends came to 17 bases. The CDR3 coding sequence is TGTGCCATCAGTGGAACGCCGAGCGCAGGTTATAATTCACCCCTCCACTTT. This sequence encodes CAISGTPSAGYNSPLHF.

The V gene is TRBV21-1, the J gene TRBJ2-1; TRBD2, the table's D call, was not compared with the DNA. Near its end, the DNA agrees better with TRBJ2-7, so the J call may be wrong. TRBV21-1 is shown as a pseudogene. This CDR3 spans 19 amino acids. The CDR3 DNA follows: TGTGCCAGCAGCAAAGTGACTAGCGGGGGGTCGAGCTCCTACAATGAGCAGTACTTC. Translating it yields CASSKVTSGGSSSYNEQYF.

V and J are TRBV10-3 and TRBJ1-5; no clear D. The germline V gene has CDR1 ENHRY and CDR2 SYGVKD. This CDR3 comprises 15 residues. The V and J ends lost 6 bases and 7 bases respectively, with 19 bases between them. The DNA of the CDR3 is TGTGCCATCAGGGCCGAAATCGGGGTCGGGCAGCCCCAGCATTTT. Its translation: CAIRAEIGVGQPQHF.

This clonotype was observed a few times. The V and J genes are TRBV29-1 and TRBJ1-5, with no clear D. V lost 3 bases, J lost 11 bases, and 14 bases lay in between. The CDR3 runs 12 residues. Germline assignment: CDR1 SQVTM and CDR2 ANQGSEA. The CDR3, as DNA: TGCAGCGTTGAGATAGAGGGTTGGGCCCAGCATTTT. This sequence encodes CSVEIEGWAQHF. The variable domain in full, with the rest retrieved from reference TRBV29-1 and TRBJ1-5, is SAVISQKPSRDICQRGTSLTIQCQVDSQVTMMFWYRQQPGQSLTLIATANQGSEATYESGFVIDKFPISRPNLTFSTLTVSNMSPEDSSIYLCSVEIEGWAQHFGDGTRLSIL.

This clonotype was counted a few times. The genes are TRBV10-3 and TRBJ2-1; 8 nucleotides line up with TRBD2. The CDR3 has 16 residues. Germline trimming cut 6 bases from V and 3 bases from J; bases unmatched to any gene: 10. Germline-derived CDR1 and CDR2 are ENHRY and SYGVKD. CDR3 bases: TGTGCCATCAGCGGGACTAGGGGAGGTGACTACAATGAGCAGTTCTTC. Its protein is CAISGTRGGDYNEQFF.

Notes on this clonotype: One junction end does not reproduce the germline sequence, and a read error may be involved. The chain carries TRBV29-1 and TRBJ1-2; D remains ambiguous. The CDR3 covers 11 residues. Germline CDR1 is SQVTM and CDR2 is ANQGSEA. CDR3 DNA: TGCAGCGTCGAAGACACCCATGGCTACACCTTC. It specifies CSVEDTHGYTF.

The chain recombines TRBV4-3 with TRBJ2-1; 11 positions match TRBD2. This CDR3 comprises 19 residues. CDR1 is LGHNA, CDR2 YSLEER, per germline. Germline trimming cut 0 bases from V and 0 bases from J; bases unmatched to any gene: 7. The CDR3: CASSQETSGTIGSYNEQFF. CDR3 sequence (DNA): TGCGCCAGCAGCCAAGAGACTAGCGGGACCATCGGCTCCTACAATGAGCAGTTCTTC.

The chain carries TRBV20-1 and TRBJ2-7; D may match TRBD1 or TRBD2 (5 bases each). Gene TRBJ2-5 matches the end of the DNA better, so the J call may be wrong. The CDR3 totals 14 residues. Germline V lookup: CDR1 DFQATT, CDR2 SNEGSKA (reference sequence). DNA of the CDR3: TGCAGTGCTAGTAGAGGGGCGCCGGGAGAGACCCAGTACTTC. It codes for CSASRGAPGETQYF.

The genes are TRBV6-2 or TRBV6-3 and TRBJ2-3, with 9 positions matching TRBD2. V trimming: 4 bases; J trimming: 1 base; junction bases outside the gene matches: 6. The V gene's germline CDR1 is MNHEY and CDR2 SVGEGT. This CDR3 spans 16 amino acids. CDR3 sequence: CASSFASGAGTDTQYF. In DNA form, the CDR3 reads TGTGCCAGCAGTTTCGCTAGCGGGGCGGGCACAGATACGCAGTATTTT.

The rearrangement uses TRBV7-2 and TRBJ2-5; D is possibly TRBD2 (7 bases). V was clipped by 4 bases and J by 5 bases, with 14 bases between them. Germline CDR1 and CDR2: SGHTA and FQGNSA. The CDR3 consists of 14 residues. The chain's CDR3 is CASSSGGAMETQYF. The CDR3 DNA reads TGTGCCAGCAGCTCTGGGGGGGCCATGGAGACCCAGTACTTC.

The sample holds a few counts of this clonotype. The chain is built from TRBV29-1 and TRBJ1-1; no reliable D call. Germline V gene data show CDR1 as SQVTM and CDR2 as ANQGSEA. The CDR3 consists of 12 residues. The V end was cut by 5 bases, the J end by 2 bases, with 9 bases between. The CDR3, as DNA: TGCAGCGTTCAACGCAGAAACACTGAAGCTTTCTTT. This codes for CSVQRRNTEAFF.

The chain combines TRBV6-5 with TRBJ1-1; unclear D gene. Germline V gene lookup returns CDR1 MNHEY and CDR2 SVGAGI. V shed 6 bases and J shed 7 bases, with 12 bases lying between them. CDR3 size: 12 residues. The CDR3 DNA sequence: TGTGCCAGCAGCAACCTTATGAGTGAAGCTTTCTTT. Amino acids: CASSNLMSEAFF.

The gene calls are TRBV5-1 and TRBJ1-1, with a possible D match to TRBD1 (5 bases). This CDR3 has 16 residues. The germline V and J ends were trimmed by 0 bases and 4 bases, with 16 bases remaining between them. CDR1 and CDR2 from the germline V gene are SGHRS and YFSETQ. CDR3 DNA: TGCGCCAGCAGCTTGGCCGCCCTACGGGGGTCCACTGAAGCTTTCTTT. It yields the protein CASSLAALRGSTEAFF.